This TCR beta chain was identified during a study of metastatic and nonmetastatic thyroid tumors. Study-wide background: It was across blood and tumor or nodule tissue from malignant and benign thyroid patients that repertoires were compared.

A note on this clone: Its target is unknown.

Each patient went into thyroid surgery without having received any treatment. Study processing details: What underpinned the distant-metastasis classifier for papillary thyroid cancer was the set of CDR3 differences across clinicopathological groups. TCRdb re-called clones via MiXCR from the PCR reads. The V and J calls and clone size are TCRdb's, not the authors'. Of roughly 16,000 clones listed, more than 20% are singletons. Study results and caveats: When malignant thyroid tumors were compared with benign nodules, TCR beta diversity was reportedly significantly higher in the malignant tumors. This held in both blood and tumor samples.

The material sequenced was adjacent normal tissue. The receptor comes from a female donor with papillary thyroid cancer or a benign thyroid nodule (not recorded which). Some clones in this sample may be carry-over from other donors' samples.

CDR3 loop: CASSHRQGRYEQYF. The CDR3 DNA is TGTGCCAGCAGCCACCGACAGGGCCGCTACGAGCAGTACTTC. This sequence joins TRBV11-3 and TRBJ2-7; 7 bases align to TRBD1. The CDR3 sequence is 14 residues long. V dropped 5 bases and J dropped 3; count of bases not matched to a gene: 7. CDR1 and CDR2 (germline): SGHNT, YENEEA.